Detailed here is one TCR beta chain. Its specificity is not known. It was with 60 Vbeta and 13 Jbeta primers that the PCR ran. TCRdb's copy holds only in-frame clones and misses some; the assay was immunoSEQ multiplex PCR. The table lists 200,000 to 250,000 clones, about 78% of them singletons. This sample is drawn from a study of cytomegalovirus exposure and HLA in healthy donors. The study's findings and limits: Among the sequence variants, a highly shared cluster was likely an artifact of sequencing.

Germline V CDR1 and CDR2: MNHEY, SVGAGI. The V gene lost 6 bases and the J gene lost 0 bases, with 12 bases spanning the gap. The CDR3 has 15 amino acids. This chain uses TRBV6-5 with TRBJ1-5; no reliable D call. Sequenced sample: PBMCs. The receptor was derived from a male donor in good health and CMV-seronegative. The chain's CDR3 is CASRPTPISNQPQHF. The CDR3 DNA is TGTGCCAGCAGGCCTACTCCTATTAGCAATCAGCCCCAGCATTTT.